The T cell receptor beta chain described here comes from a study of Ad26.COV2.S vaccination and SARS-CoV-2 variants listed by TCRdb under 2021. Describing the broader study: Vaccine-arm donors came from COV1001, a multicentre, randomized, double-blind, placebo-controlled phase I-IIa trial of Ad26.COV2.S in healthy adults. Ad26.COV2.S was administered intramuscularly at a dose of 5x10^10 or 1x10^11 viral particles, either as one shot or as two shots given 56 days apart. TCRbeta repertoire sequencing was used to assess the specificity and breadth of SARS-CoV-2-reactive T cell receptors after Ad26.COV2.S vaccination. The TCR-sequenced set comprised approximately 32 samples: some 19 Ad26.COV2.S vaccine recipients, 5 placebo recipients and 8 SARS-CoV-2 convalescent individuals. Trial participants were randomized into five groups of five, in which low-dose or high-dose Ad26.COV2.S was given once or twice, or placebo was given on both occasions. Blinding of investigators to trial group allocation was maintained during experiments and outcome assessment.

Concerning this clone: What this receptor recognizes is not known. One base away there is no much larger clone; base qualities are not given.

TCRbeta CDR3 regions were sequenced with the immunoSEQ Assay. After extraction, genomic DNA underwent amplification by bias-controlled multiplex PCR, followed by high-throughput sequencing. For the original study's pipeline: Collapsing and filtering of sequences were performed to quantify the absolute abundance of each unique TCRbeta CDR3 region. T cell fraction was estimated by normalization of TCRbeta template counts to usable DNA, with usable DNA being measured through amplification of reference genes present in all nucleated cells. Repertoire TCRs were annotated as SARS-CoV-2-specific by exact matching of V gene, CDR3 amino acid sequence and J gene to a known reactive TCR set. The reference SARS-CoV-2 TCR set was derived from MIRA and filtered for enrichment in COVID-19-positive ImmuneCODE repertoires, a step that removed public or cross-reactive TCRs. Based on the MIRA antigens, annotated TCRs were further analysed at the level of specific ORF or position within ORF. Depth was the summed frequency of annotated unique rearrangements, while breadth was defined as annotated unique rearrangements over total unique productive rearrangements. Two-sided Wilcoxon rank-sum tests were applied when comparing TCR breadth between groups. TCRdb retrieved this table from immuneACCESS and kept in-frame rearrangements only. Not all clones are present; in checked studies, unresolved V genes account for under half, and no reason is known for the remainder. V, J and clone size are taken as reported in that table, and D and trimming were inferred from the DNA itself. Here the sample has 300,000 to 350,000 clones; roughly 84% occur a single time. Together, the top ten hold approximately 2% of the sample.

The CDR3 runs 13 amino acids, cysteine and phenylalanine included. The DNA shown is the 39-base CDR3, in frame from base 1. The trim is 1 base for V and 7 bases for J, with a gap of 11 bases between the germline ends. In the germline V gene, CDR1 corresponds to SGHRS and CDR2 to YFSETQ. The intended sense of this specimen's treatment or condition label: over 15 received Ad26.COV2.S at low or high dose, single or two shots; several received placebo; per-sample allocation not given. Repertoires of vaccine and placebo recipients were sequenced from samples taken on day 63 after the first injection. Cohort 1b enrolled 25 or so adults aged 18-55 years at a single site in Boston, USA, between 29 July and 7 August 2020. Ad26.COV2.S consisted of a replication-incompetent adenovirus type 26 vector by which a prefusion-stabilized SARS-CoV-2 spike protein from the original Wuhan strain was expressed. What the study reported, not specific to this receptor: After vaccination, spike-specific CD8+ and CD4+ T cell responses were reported to show substantial breadth. Comparing responses between vaccine doses or regimens was not something the study was powered to do. Vaccine and placebo recipients had similar non-spike TCR breadth, a finding consistent with the vaccine containing only spike. Ad26.COV2.S recipients had higher spike-specific TCR breadth than placebo recipients (P = 0.0014). According to the authors, total T cell responses may have been underestimated by the TCR breadth and depth analyses.

The V gene is TRBV5-1 and the J gene is TRBJ1-1; a confident D gene designation cannot be given. Sample: peripheral blood, taken in a trial of Ad26.COV2.S vaccine versus placebo. The origin of this receptor is a person aged 18-65 years who received the Ad26.COV2.S COVID-19 vaccine or a placebo. CDR3 loop: CASSLWGVIEAFF. The sequenced DNA: TGCGCCAGCAGCTTGTGGGGAGTTATTGAAGCTTTCTTT.